These 7 T cell receptor beta chains came from one sample sequenced in a study of early stage breast cancer tumors. The protocol was immunoSEQ multiplex PCR, while the TCRdb copy is restricted to in-frame clones and leaves out a portion. The data contain more than 55,000 clones, roughly 80% of them singletons. The sequencing sample was made of blood. These TCRs come from a person younger than 45 with breast cancer.

This clone was seen just once. J is TRBJ2-6 and V is TRBV7-9; maybe TRBD1 (6 bases). Germline CDR1 reads SEHNR; CDR2 reads FQNEAQ (reference sequence). Trimming pared 5 bases from V and 1 base from J, leaving 21 bases between. This CDR3 comprises 19 residues. The CDR3 bases are TGTGCCAGCAGCGAAGGGGCAGGGGCCCTGTCGTCTGGGGCCAACGTCCTGACTTTC. Residues: CASSEGAGALSSGANVLTF.

The chain is built from TRBV5-1 and TRBJ2-1; 7 bases are shared with TRBD2. CDR1 and CDR2 (germline): SGHRS, YFSETQ. With V trimmed by 0 bases and J by 8 bases, 11 bases remained unmatched. This CDR3 has 16 residues. This CDR3 is CASSLAVAGAGDEQFF. CDR3 sequence (DNA): TGCGCCAGCAGCTTGGCCGTGGCGGGAGCTGGCGATGAGCAGTTCTTC.

A few counts support this clone. The V call is TRBV7-2, the J call TRBJ1-3, with 7 bases that match TRBD1. After removal of 3 bases from V and 0 bases from J, the junction contained 2 bases not matched to a gene. This CDR3 has 15 amino acids. Germline assignment: CDR1 SGHTA and CDR2 FQGNSA. The CDR3 DNA reads TGTGCCAGCAGCTTGACAGGGCCCTCTGGAAACACCATATATTTT. Its translation: CASSLTGPSGNTIYF.

Only a few counts were recorded for this clone. One junction end does not reproduce the germline sequence, and a read error may be involved. The V and J genes are TRBV7-7 and TRBJ1-5; D unresolved. The CDR3 extends over 13 amino acids. CDR1 is SSHAT and CDR2 is FNYEAQ in the germline V gene (reference sequence). The CDR3 loop reads CASSPSYNQPQHF. CDR3 sequence (DNA): TGTGCTAGCAGCCCCTCCTATAATCAGCCCCAGCATTTT.

The rearrangement joins TRBV2 to TRBJ1-1; unclear D gene. Germline loops: CDR1 SNHLY, CDR2 FYNNEI. The V end lost 0 bases, the J end lost 6 bases, and 11 bases lay between the germline ends. The CDR3 contains 14 residues. For the CDR3, the DNA is TGTGCCAGCAGTGAAGCGAAGACATCCTCTGAAGCTTTCTTT. Protein product: CASSEAKTSSEAFF.

The J gene is TRBJ2-1, the V gene TRBV6-5, with 7 bases that match TRBD1. Germline V CDR1 and CDR2: MNHEY, SVGAGI. This CDR3 spans 13 amino acids. V gave up 8 bases and J gave up 1 base; unmatched junction bases: 2. CDR3: CASGQASYNEQFF. As DNA, the CDR3 is TGTGCCAGCGGACAGGCATCCTACAATGAGCAGTTCTTC.

The J gene is TRBJ1-2, the V gene TRBV4-1; unclear D gene. The CDR3 runs 11 residues. V was pared by 1 base and J by 13 bases, with 10 bases between. Germline CDR1 and CDR2: MGHRA and YSYEKL. CDR3 sequence (DNA): TGCGCCAGCAGCCAAGGCAGCTTATTCACCTTC. This gives the protein CASSQGSLFTF.